These 26 T cell receptor beta chains were all obtained from the same sample, sequenced in a study of blood T cells in healthy people across ages (dated by TCRdb to the mid-2010s). Libraries were made using 5' RACE. TCRdb shows the sequencer as Illumina HiSeq 2500. A second PCR of about 6 to 11 cycles was performed with a sample-barcoded 5' primer and a J-beta primer mix. Starting from the raw public reads, TCRdb applied fastp trimming at Q25, assembled clones with MiXCR and retained in-frame beta chains. For every CDR3 protein sequence, its rows merge into one entry that carries the most common genes and DNA. The sample table contains 1 million or so distinct CDR3 sequences; only one count was recorded for approximately 25% of them. The top ten clonotypes cover 0.65% to 0.75% of the sample. These same records also appear under a second study, on T cells of mothers and their children.

Sequenced input: blood. Source of these receptors: a girl under 10 years old in good health.

This chain joins TRBV3-1 and TRBJ2-7; no reliable D call. Germline lookup yields CDR1 LGHDT and CDR2 YNNKEL (reference sequence). Deletions cut 3 bases from V and 4 bases from J, with 13 bases between. This CDR3 has 14 amino acids. This CDR3 is CASSQNLGVYEQYF. The CDR3 nucleotides are TGTGCCAGCAGCCAGAATCTGGGTGTTTACGAGCAGTACTTC.

The chain links TRBV2 to TRBJ1-2, with D hard to call. V lost 9 bases to trimming and J lost 5 bases, with 10 bases between them. The CDR3 covers 11 residues. Germline-derived CDR1 and CDR2 are SNHLY and FYNNEI. The CDR3 here is CARAVEYGYTF. The CDR3 DNA is TGTGCCAGGGCGGTCGAGTATGGCTACACCTTC.

The rearrangement joins TRBV27 to TRBJ2-5; 12 nucleotides match TRBD2. Per the germline V gene, CDR1 is MNHEY and CDR2 is SMNVEV (reference sequence). V lost 5 bases to trimming and J lost 7 bases; unmatched junction nucleotides: 14. CDR3 length: 17 residues. CDR3 loop: CASSAWTSGVVLGTQYF. CDR3 coding DNA: TGTGCCAGCAGTGCCTGGACTAGCGGGGTCGTTCTCGGGACCCAGTACTTC.

The sample holds a few counts of this clonotype. V usage is TRBV9 and J usage is TRBJ1-6, with TRBD1 matching 8 bases. V lost 0 bases, J lost 9 bases, and 5 bases stayed unmatched. CDR1 and CDR2 from the germline V gene are SGDLS and YYNGEE. The CDR3 runs 15 residues. The CDR3 sequence: CASSVVDRGASPLHF. CDR3 DNA: TGTGCCAGCAGCGTAGTTGACAGGGGTGCTTCACCCCTCCACTTT.

The chain uses TRBV19 and TRBJ1-3; D is ambiguous. Germline V gene sequence: CDR1 LNHDA, CDR2 SQIVND (reference sequence). Trimming pared 8 bases from V and 1 base from J, leaving 12 bases between. The CDR3 spans 14 residues. CDR3 in DNA: TGTGCCAGTGGTAATCTCGGGTCTGGAAACACCATATATTTT. It is translated as CASGNLGSGNTIYF.

This chain links TRBV10-3 with TRBJ2-1; 7 bases are shared with TRBD2. The CDR3 runs 14 residues. Germline V gene lookup returns CDR1 ENHRY and CDR2 SYGVKD. V lost 6 bases to trimming and J lost 3 bases; unmatched junction nucleotides: 5. CDR3 loop: CAIRAGRDYNEQFF. In DNA, the CDR3 is TGTGCCATCAGAGCGGGACGGGACTACAATGAGCAGTTCTTC.

J is TRBJ2-5 and V is TRBV29-1, with a tentative D call TRBD1 (5 bases). V gave up 4 bases and J gave up 3 bases, with 6 bases separating them. The CDR3 has 11 amino acids. Looked up from germline, CDR1 is SQVTM and CDR2 is ANQGSEA. CDR3 amino acids: CSVVREETQYF. As DNA, the CDR3 is TGCAGCGTTGTCAGGGAAGAGACCCAGTACTTC.

This chain uses TRBV7-9 with TRBJ2-1; TRBD1 or TRBD2 may be the D gene (5 bases each). The ends were cut back, 5 bases at V and 3 bases at J, with 17 bases in the middle. The germline CDR1 and CDR2 sequences are SEHNR and FQNEAQ (reference sequence). The CDR3 is 16 residues long. CDR3 in amino acids: CASSAHRDENYNEQFF. CDR3 in DNA: TGTGCCAGCAGCGCACACCGGGACGAGAACTACAATGAGCAGTTCTTC.

The CDR3 nucleotides are TGTGCCAGCGGTGACAGGGGCGATCAGCCCCAGCATTTT. This translates into CASGDRGDQPQHF. The chain has TRBV28 and TRBJ1-5; 8 bases map to TRBD1. Germline CDR1 is MDHEN and CDR2 is SYDVKM. Germline trimming cut 8 bases from V and 5 bases from J; bases unmatched to any gene: 5. The CDR3 spans 13 residues.

This clonotype has a handful of counts. The chain carries TRBV20-1 and TRBJ2-2; D is ambiguous. Germline V CDR1 and CDR2: DFQATT, SNEGSKA (reference sequence). This CDR3 has 16 amino acids. Trimming left V 1 base short and J 1 base short, with 13 bases between. This CDR3 reads CSARGGRALNTGELFF. The CDR3 nucleotides read TGCAGTGCTAGAGGGGGAAGGGCTCTGAACACCGGGGAGCTGTTTTTT.

V gene TRBV29-1 combines with J gene TRBJ2-1; possible D gene TRBD1, 5 bases. Germline V gene lookup returns CDR1 SQVTM and CDR2 ANQGSEA. The CDR3 covers 15 residues. Trimming took 6 bases from V and 0 from J, leaving 15 bases between them. CDR3 sequence reads: CSVDTRTSSYNEQFF. Here the CDR3 DNA reads TGCAGCGTAGATACGCGGACAAGCTCCTACAATGAGCAGTTCTTC.

The CDR3: CASSKNTGEETQYF. The CDR3 DNA reads as TGTGCCAGCAGCAAAAATACAGGGGAAGAGACCCAGTACTTC. The V call is TRBV7-8, the J call TRBJ2-5; 7 bases are a match to TRBD1. V lost 5 bases, J lost 3 bases, and 6 bases stayed unmatched. The CDR3 runs 14 residues. Germline V gene lookup returns CDR1 SGHVS and CDR2 FQNEAQ.

The sample holds a few counts of this clonotype. The chain is built from TRBV6-1 and TRBJ2-7; D assignment may be TRBD1 or TRBD2 (6 bases each). The V end lost 1 base, the J end lost 6 bases, and 10 bases lay between the germline ends. CDR1 and CDR2 (germline): MNHNS, SASEGT. CDR3 length: 13 residues. CDR3: CASSEGRGTEQYF. The CDR3 nucleotides are TGTGCCAGCAGTGAAGGGAGGGGGACCGAGCAGTACTTC.

The chain recombines TRBV20-1 with TRBJ2-5, with 11 bases identical to TRBD2. From germline, CDR1 is DFQATT and CDR2 SNEGSKA (reference sequence). The CDR3 contains 15 residues. V gave up 6 bases and J gave up 1 base; unmatched junction bases: 7. CDR3 sequence reads: CSASRLAGSQETQYF. The CDR3 DNA reads TGCAGTGCGTCCCGACTAGCGGGAAGCCAAGAGACCCAGTACTTC.

The chain combines TRBV11-1 with TRBJ2-1; weak D call: TRBD1 (5 bases). Germline V lookup: CDR1 SGHAT, CDR2 FQDESV (reference sequence). V was trimmed by 5 bases and J by 8 bases, leaving 25 bases between them. This CDR3 contains 17 residues. The CDR3 here is CASSRPDWNRYGDEQFF. For the CDR3, the DNA is TGTGCCAGCAGCCGACCTGACTGGAACAGGTACGGAGATGAGCAGTTCTTC.

The chain employs TRBV7-9 and TRBJ2-5, with D possibly being TRBD1 or TRBD2 (5 bases each). CDR1 SEHNR and CDR2 FQNEAQ come from the germline V gene (reference sequence). The CDR3 runs 15 residues. Trimming removed 3 bases at V and 3 bases at J, with 14 bases between. CDR3 loop: CASSFGGQGEETQYF. DNA for the CDR3: TGTGCCAGCAGCTTTGGAGGCCAGGGAGAAGAGACCCAGTACTTC.

The J gene is TRBJ1-1, the V gene TRBV2; 8 nucleotides line up with TRBD1. The trim removed 0 bases at V and 10 bases at J, leaving 7 bases unmatched. The CDR3 extends over 14 amino acids. Germline CDR1 and CDR2: SNHLY and FYNNEI. CDR3 in amino acids: CASSEAQGAVAAFF. The CDR3 region has the DNA TGTGCCAGCAGTGAAGCCCAGGGGGCGGTGGCAGCTTTCTTT.

The chain employs TRBV20-1 and TRBJ2-7, with 7 bases fitting TRBD1. CDR3 length: 12 amino acids. V was clipped by 3 bases and J by 3 bases; unmatched bases: 2. Germline CDR1 DFQATT, CDR2 SNEGSKA (reference sequence). The CDR3 DNA reads TGCAGTGCTAGCCCAGGGGGCTACGAGCAGTACTTC. Amino acid sequence: CSASPGGYEQYF.

The chain combines TRBV28 with TRBJ2-1, with TRBD2 matching over 11 bases. CDR3 length equals 22 residues. V was pared by 2 bases and J by 0 bases, with 18 bases of the junction left unmatched. CDR1 and CDR2 from the germline V gene are MDHEN and SYDVKM. CDR3 residues: CASSLTIAGGLKPPSSYNEQFF. The CDR3, as DNA: TGTGCCAGCAGTTTAACCATAGCGGGAGGGTTAAAACCACCCAGCTCCTACAATGAGCAGTTCTTC.

Only a few counts were recorded for this clonotype. The chain recombines TRBV5-5 with TRBJ1-6, with 9 bases lining up with TRBD1. The CDR3 runs to 16 residues. The germline V gene encodes CDR1 SGHKS and CDR2 YYEKEE (reference sequence). V was clipped by 4 bases and J by 2 bases; unmatched bases: 4. The CDR3: CASSPDRGPYNSPLHF. The DNA for the CDR3 is TGTGCCAGCAGCCCGGACAGGGGTCCCTATAATTCACCCCTCCACTTT.

This CDR3 reads CASSLEGTGTTYEQYF. The CDR3, as DNA: TGTGCCAGCAGTTTAGAAGGGACAGGGACTACCTACGAGCAGTACTTC. V gene TRBV12-3 or TRBV12-4 combines with J gene TRBJ2-5; 9 bases map to TRBD1. Gene TRBJ2-7 matches the end of the DNA better, so the J call may be wrong. The CDR3 consists of 16 residues.

The chain carries TRBV20-1 and TRBJ2-5, with 8 bases that match TRBD2. This CDR3 region has 16 residues. The J segment lost 3 bases and the V segment lost 6 bases, leaving 15 bases of the junction unmatched. Germline-derived CDR1 and CDR2 are DFQATT and SNEGSKA (reference sequence). CDR3 protein: CSAVGESGREEETQYF. The DNA for the CDR3 is TGCAGTGCGGTAGGGGAGAGCGGGAGAGAAGAAGAGACCCAGTACTTC.

The V and J genes are TRBV20-1 and TRBJ2-5; TRBD1 matches 9 bases. The germline gives CDR1 DFQATT, CDR2 SNEGSKA (reference sequence). The CDR3 length is 12 residues. The CDR3 nucleotides are TGCAGCCCGGGACAGGGAAGCGAGACCCAGTACTTC. Residues: CSPGQGSETQYF.

The chain employs TRBV5-1 and TRBJ2-3, with D perhaps matching TRBD1 (6 bases). The V gene lost 2 bases and the J gene lost 6 bases, with 10 bases spanning the gap. CDR3 length: 13 residues. Germline V CDR1 and CDR2: SGHRS, YFSETQ. The CDR3 is CASSFEGVDTQYF. CDR3 DNA: TGCGCCAGCAGCTTTGAGGGGGTGGATACGCAGTATTTT.

The table lists this clonotype with a few counts. The rearrangement joins TRBV7-3 to TRBJ2-1; 12 bases match TRBD2. The germline V gene has CDR1 SGHTA and CDR2 FQGTGA. The V gene end was trimmed by 5 bases and the J gene end by 9 bases; junction bases not matched to a gene: 11. The CDR3 is 16 residues long. The CDR3 here is CASSLTSGREGSEQFF. The CDR3 DNA reads as TGTGCCAGCAGCCTGACTAGCGGGAGAGAGGGATCTGAGCAGTTCTTC.

In its sample, this clonotype was seen once. This chain joins TRBV25-1 and TRBJ1-5; D is unresolved. This CDR3 comprises 14 residues. Trimming shortened V by 3 bases and J by 8 bases, and 14 bases separated the two germline ends. Germline V gene data show CDR1 as MGHDK and CDR2 as SYGVNS. The CDR3 nucleotides are TGTGCCAGCAGTGACGGATCTCACTGGGAGCCCCAGCATTTT. This gives the protein CASSDGSHWEPQHF.